The 19 T cell receptor beta chains given below trace back to one sample, sequenced in a study of cytomegalovirus exposure and HLA in healthy donors. PCR used 60 Vbeta primers and 13 Jbeta primers. Libraries were prepared by immunoSEQ multiplex PCR; TCRdb keeps only in-frame clonotypes and omits some of them. Altogether over 130,000 clones are present, roughly 83% being singletons, with the ten largest covering 3.5%. The sample taken for sequencing was PBMCs. The receptor source for this set is a human donor in good health.

This chain links TRBV4-3 with TRBJ2-3; 7 bases are a match to TRBD1. Unmatched junction bases numbered 7, after V lost 0 bases and J lost 4 bases. Germline lookup yields CDR1 LGHNA and CDR2 YSLEER. This CDR3 is 16 amino acids long. In DNA, the CDR3 is TGCGCCAGCAGCCAAGATTGGGACAGTAAGGCAGATACGCAGTATTTT. Amino acids: CASSQDWDSKADTQYF.

This clone appeared once. The chain uses TRBV11-2 and TRBJ2-2, with TRBD2 matching 12 bases. The CDR3 runs 16 residues. Germline values: CDR1 SGHAT, CDR2 FQNNGV. Unmatched junction bases numbered 2, after V lost 1 base and J lost 5 bases. Here the CDR3 DNA reads TGTGCCAGCAGCTTAGTACTAGCGGGAGGAACCGGGGAGCTGTTTTTT. This encodes CASSLVLAGGTGELFF.

The CDR3: CASSHPIRGGEQYF. CDR3 in DNA: TGTGCCAGCAGCCATCCGATCCGCGGGGGCGAGCAGTACTTC. The rearrangement uses TRBV14 and TRBJ2-7; 7 bases are a match to TRBD2. The ends lost 3 bases at V and 6 bases at J; junction bases unmatched: 8. CDR1 SGHDN and CDR2 FVKESK come from the germline V gene. The CDR3 runs to 14 residues.

This rearrangement joins TRBV7-6 to TRBJ2-2; the D is unclear. This CDR3 region has 12 residues. Germline CDR1 reads SGHVS; CDR2 reads FNYEAQ. Trimming took off 5 bases at V and 8 bases at J, with 9 bases between the two ends. CDR3 sequence reads: CASSLDRGELFF. CDR3 in DNA: TGTGCCAGCAGCCTAGACCGGGGGGAGCTGTTTTTT.

The CDR3 nucleotides are TGTGCCAGCAGCTTGGCACAGGGGGCAGATACGCAGTATTTT. As protein: CASSLAQGADTQYF. The chain couples TRBV5-8 to TRBJ2-3, with TRBD1 matching 8 bases. Germline V gene data show CDR1 as SGHTS and CDR2 as YDEGEE. Trimming cost V 0 bases and J 4 bases; bases outside gene matches: 1. There are 14 residues in the CDR3.

The genes are TRBV29-1 and TRBJ2-2; 8 bases agree with TRBD2. J lost 7 bases, V lost 4 bases, and 8 bases had no gene match. The CDR3 spans 14 residues. CDR1 and CDR2 from the germline V gene are SQVTM and ANQGSEA. CDR3 region: CSVGGLGIGGELFF. The DNA for the CDR3 is TGCAGCGTTGGGGGACTAGGAATAGGCGGGGAGCTGTTTTTT.

V is TRBV7-9 and J is TRBJ2-7, with TRBD2 identical over 12 bases. V was pared by 4 bases and J by 6 bases, with 7 bases of the junction left unmatched. CDR1 and CDR2 from the germline V gene are SEHNR and FQNEAQ (reference sequence). This CDR3 region has 15 residues. In DNA form, the CDR3 reads TGTGCCAGCAGCTCTTCTAGCGGGAGGGCCCTCGAGCAGTACTTC. Translated: CASSSSSGRALEQYF.

The J gene is TRBJ2-7, the V gene TRBV7-8; weak D call: TRBD2 (6 bases). Germline V lookup: CDR1 SGHVS, CDR2 FQNEAQ. CDR3 length: 16 residues. Trimming left V 2 bases short and J 4 bases short, with 18 bases between. The CDR3 bases are TGTGCCAGCAGCTTAAGGAGGGCGGGGTCTGCATACGAGCAGTACTTC. This translates into CASSLRRAGSAYEQYF.

This clone has a single count. V and J are TRBV5-6 and TRBJ1-5; maybe TRBD1 (5 bases). V shed 4 bases and J shed 6 bases, with 14 bases lying between them. The CDR3 has 14 amino acids. Germline V gene sequence: CDR1 SGHDT, CDR2 YYEEEE. The CDR3 DNA sequence: TGTGCCAGCAGCGCCCGCTGGGGGGGTCAGCCCCAGCATTTT. Translated, it gives CASSARWGGQPQHF.

V is TRBV9 and J is TRBJ2-3; possible D gene TRBD2, 7 bases. This CDR3 spans 16 amino acids. Germline V gene lookup returns CDR1 SGDLS and CDR2 YYNGEE. V lost 0 bases and J 2 bases, leaving 13 bases between the germline ends. CDR3 sequence reads: CASSVEGGQITDTQYF. In nucleotides, the CDR3 is TGTGCCAGCAGCGTAGAGGGGGGGCAGATCACAGATACGCAGTATTTT.

V usage is TRBV28 and J usage is TRBJ2-4; a weak D match, TRBD2 (6 bases). V was cut by 2 bases and J by 1 base, with 12 bases left in between. The CDR3 loop spans 16 amino acids. Per the germline V gene, CDR1 is MDHEN and CDR2 is SYDVKM. The CDR3 DNA sequence: TGTGCCAGCAGTTTAGGAGGGTCGAACGCCAAAAACATTCAGTACTTC. Amino acids: CASSLGGSNAKNIQYF.

This clone appeared a few times. V and J are TRBV7-9 and TRBJ1-4, with 7 nucleotides matching TRBD1. V shed 5 bases and J 5 bases; nucleotides not matched to a gene: 17. CDR3 length equals 18 residues. Germline V CDR1 and CDR2: SEHNR, FQNEAQ (reference sequence). The CDR3 DNA sequence: TGTGCCAGCAGCGGGGACAGAACAAACCTCCGGGAGAATGAAAAACTGTTTTTT. Translating gives CASSGDRTNLRENEKLFF.

The chain carries TRBV7-9 and TRBJ2-7; a possible D gene is TRBD2 (6 bases). CDR1 and CDR2 (germline): SEHNR, FQNEAQ (reference sequence). The CDR3 spans 16 residues. V lost 5 bases, J lost 6 bases, and 23 bases lay in between. CDR3 bases: TGTGCCAGCAGCCCTAGTCTGGGACTTTTTACGGGCGAGCAGTACTTC. This encodes CASSPSLGLFTGEQYF. Full variable domain (missing parts from reference TRBV7-9 and TRBJ2-7): DTGVSQNPRHKITKRGQNVTFRCDPISEHNRLYWYRQTLGQGPEFLTYFQNEAQLEKSRLLSDRFSAERPKGSFSTLEIQRTEQGDSAMYLCASSPSLGLFTGEQYFGPGTRLTVT.

The chain carries TRBV6-5 and TRBJ1-4; D is possibly TRBD1 (6 bases). Germline V lookup: CDR1 MNHEY, CDR2 SVGAGI. This CDR3 is 16 amino acids long. The V end lost 2 bases, the J end lost 9 bases, and 19 bases lay between the germline ends. The CDR3 spells CASSYVAGGRDKKLFF. The CDR3, as DNA: TGTGCCAGCAGTTACGTTGCGGGTGGGAGGGACAAAAAACTGTTTTTT.

The chain employs TRBV28 and TRBJ1-4, with 7 positions matching TRBD1. V lost 3 bases to trimming and J lost 4 bases; unmatched junction nucleotides: 5. The length of the CDR3 is 15 residues. Germline-derived CDR1 and CDR2 are MDHEN and SYDVKM. CDR3: CASSFRGRFNEKLFF. CDR3 DNA: TGTGCCAGCAGTTTTAGGGGGCGGTTTAATGAAAAACTGTTTTTT.

The chain links TRBV11-3 to TRBJ2-7; TRBD1 matches at 11 bases. Per the germline V gene, CDR1 is SGHNT and CDR2 is YENEEA. The CDR3 is made up of 15 amino acids. J gave up 4 bases and V 4 bases, and 6 bases lay outside the gene matches. The CDR3 sequence: CASSWEGDRGYEQYF. The CDR3 DNA sequence: TGTGCCAGCAGCTGGGAGGGGGACAGGGGGTACGAGCAGTACTTC.

This chain links TRBV5-4 with TRBJ2-7; 11 nucleotides line up with TRBD2. The V gene's germline CDR1 is SGHNT and CDR2 YYREEE (reference sequence). J lost 8 bases, V lost 1 base, and 8 bases had no gene match. The CDR3 length is 15 residues. CDR3 residues: CASSLRVAGGDKQYF. CDR3 DNA: TGTGCCAGCAGCTTGAGGGTAGCGGGGGGGGATAAGCAGTACTTC.

This chain connects TRBV4-3 to TRBJ1-4; D remains unclear. Trimming took off 0 bases at V and 11 bases at J, with 16 bases between the two ends. The germline CDR1 and CDR2 sequences are LGHNA and YSLEER. CDR3 length equals 15 residues. The CDR3 nucleotides are TGCGCCAGCAGCCAAGAATATAGGCCCTTCGGGAAACTGTTTTTT. This encodes CASSQEYRPFGKLFF.

To note about this clone: The limits of the CDR3 on the DNA are not certain, so only TCRdb's listed CDR3 is given. The chain couples TRBV21-1 to TRBJ2-2; TRBD2, as called in the table, went unchecked against the DNA. TRBV21-1 is a recognized pseudogene. Counting both end residues, the CDR3 totals 17 amino acids. This chain's CDR3 is CVCVCVAAGIFTGELFF.